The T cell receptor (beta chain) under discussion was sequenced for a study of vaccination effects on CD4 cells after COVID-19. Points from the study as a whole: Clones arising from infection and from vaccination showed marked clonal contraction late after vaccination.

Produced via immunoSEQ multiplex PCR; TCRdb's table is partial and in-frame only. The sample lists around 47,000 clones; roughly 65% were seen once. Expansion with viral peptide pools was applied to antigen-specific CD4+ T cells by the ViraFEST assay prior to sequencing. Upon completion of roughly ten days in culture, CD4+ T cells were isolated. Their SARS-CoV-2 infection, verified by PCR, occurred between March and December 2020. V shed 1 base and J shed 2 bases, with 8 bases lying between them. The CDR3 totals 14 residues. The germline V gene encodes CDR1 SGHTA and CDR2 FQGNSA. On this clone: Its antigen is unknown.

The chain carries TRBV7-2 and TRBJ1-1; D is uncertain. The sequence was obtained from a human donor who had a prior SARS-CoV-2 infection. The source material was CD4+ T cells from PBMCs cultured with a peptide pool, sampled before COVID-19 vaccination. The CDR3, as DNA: TGTGCCAGCAGCTTAGTTCCAGGCAACACTGAAGCTTTCTTT. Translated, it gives CASSLVPGNTEAFF.